The entry below gives a single T cell receptor (beta chain) sequence along with its context. This clone was recorded only once. Its antigen is still unknown. It has no much larger one-base neighbor in the sample; base qualities were not kept. Receptors were amplified or captured by the immunoSEQ multiplex PCR assay. Here the immuneACCESS table is served through TCRdb, limited to in-frame sequences with V and J called. Missing clones are a known gap in these copies; in checked studies unresolved V genes cover under half, and the rest lacks a known reason. This sample has 70,000 to 75,000 clones in its table, and approximately 94% of those were observed once. The ten largest clones capture roughly 2.1% of the sample. This entry belongs to a study of T cell changes during pregnancy in multiple sclerosis (dated by TCRdb to the late 2010s). A note on the overall study: Changes in the T cell repertoire over the course of pregnancy were examined in this study in women with multiple sclerosis.

The sample was peripheral blood, taken in the second trimester of pregnancy. The receptor comes from a female donor in good health, enrolled as a control in a pregnancy study.

The DNA sequence is as follows: TGCGCCAGCAGCCAAGATCAGCGGGGGCACCCCAGGGATACGCAGTATTTT. It encodes CASSQDQRGHPRDTQYF. Rearrangement joined TRBV4-3 to TRBJ2-3, with 8 central nucleotides matching TRBD2. Measured from the cysteine to the phenylalanine, the CDR3 is 17 residues long. CDR3 DNA only is kept here, 51 bases in frame from base 1. From V the trimming removes 0 bases and from J it removes 6 bases, while the gene matches leave 11 bases of the junction unaccounted for. Sequences LGHNA (CDR1) and YSLEER (CDR2) are obtained from the germline V gene.